This T cell receptor (beta chain) was captured in a study of CD8 T cells in ankylosing spondylitis. It was by quantitative 5'-RACE with molecular barcodes that TCR beta libraries were made. TCRdb reprocessed the 5' RACE reads via MiXCR and lists one record per CDR3 protein. Among 500,000 or so distinct CDR3 sequences listed, about 5.7% were seen once. This CDR3 has 13 amino acids. Germline V gene data show CDR1 as SGHKS and CDR2 as YYEKEE (reference sequence). Trimming pared 4 bases from V and 9 bases from J, leaving 17 bases between. Study outcomes and limitations: CD8+ disease-linked clones were present at relatively low frequencies in blood. A TCR beta motif made of several highly homologous variants seemed typical of ankylosing spondylitis blood. Previous work reported some of these motif variants in the synovial fluid and blood of reactive arthritis. According to the report, clones linked to the disease were significantly enriched in matched synovial fluid samples taken from ankylosing spondylitis patients.

About this clonotype itself: What it binds is unknown.

Input material: blood, either unsorted or a sorted T cell fraction (not recorded which). The source is a male donor with ankylosing spondylitis. V gene TRBV5-5 combines with J gene TRBJ2-7; D is uncertain. CDR3 bases: TGTGCCAGCAGCCCCGGGCTCCACTGCTGGCAGTACTTC. Translation gives CASSPGLHCWQYF.